Listed here are 3 T cell receptor beta chains from one sample, sequenced in a study of T cells after yellow fever vaccination. MiXCR, applied by TCRdb to the 5' RACE reads, yields one record per CDR3 protein. The sample lists approximately 250,000 distinct CDR3 sequences, around 6.7% occurring once. The material was CD4+ T cells sorted from PBMCs, obtained on the day of the yellow fever booster vaccination. The receptors originated from a man aged 25 to 40 who received the YFV17D yellow fever vaccine.

The gene calls are TRBV5-1 and TRBJ2-7; D ambiguous. This CDR3 has 15 residues. Germline assignment: CDR1 SGHRS and CDR2 YFSETQ. The germline V and J ends were trimmed by 0 bases and 2 bases, with 12 bases remaining between them. The CDR3 reads CASSLAGSQPYEQYF. As DNA, the CDR3 is TGCGCCAGCAGCTTGGCCGGCAGCCAACCCTACGAGCAGTACTTC.

This clonotype was recorded at least ten times. The J gene is TRBJ2-7, the V gene TRBV12-3 or TRBV12-4, with TRBD2 matching 11 bases. The CDR3 has 16 amino acids. V gave up 6 bases and J gave up 5 bases; unmatched junction bases: 12. The CDR3 DNA sequence: TGTGCCAGCAGCCATAGCGGGAGGGCCGGAAGGAACGAGCAGTACTTC. Amino acids: CASSHSGRAGRNEQYF.

The chain is built from TRBV28 and TRBJ2-3; D may be TRBD1 (6 bases). The CDR3 runs 13 residues. CDR1 is MDHEN and CDR2 is SYDVKM in the germline V gene. V was trimmed by 5 bases and J by 10 bases, leaving 16 bases between them. This CDR3 reads CASSLVRGRSQYF. CDR3 DNA sequence: TGTGCCAGCAGTCTAGTCAGGGGTCGGTCGCAGTATTTT. The whole variable domain, remainder taken from reference TRBV28 and TRBJ2-3, is DVKVTQSSRYLVKRTGEKVFLECVQDMDHENMFWYRQDPGLGLRLIYFSYDVKMKEKGDIPEGYSVSREKKERFSLILESASTNQTSMYLCASSLVRGRSQYFGPGTRLTVL.